This T cell receptor (beta chain) was recorded in a study of cytomegalovirus exposure and HLA in healthy donors. Overall study context: The Caucasian-associated ancestry cluster contained about 80% of the roughly 390 genotyped donors.

This cohort consisted of healthy bone marrow donors. Germline lookup yields CDR1 MNHEY and CDR2 SMNVEV (reference sequence). The CDR3 is 13 residues long. V shed 5 bases, J shed 6 bases, and the junction held 4 bases outside the gene matches. As regards this clone: Its antigen is not known.

The PCR ran on 60 Vbeta and 13 Jbeta primers. This table comes from immunoSEQ multiplex PCR, and its TCRdb copy is limited to in-frame clones, with some not included. The sample has roughly 290,000 clones, 80% seen once. Study results and limitations: The study carried out a later analysis of TCR beta sequences. It associated 15,000 to 20,000 of them with specific HLA alleles at a false discovery rate of 0.05.

V is TRBV27 and J is TRBJ1-5; 7 bases match TRBD1. Sequenced material: PBMCs. The clonotype comes from a girl aged 2-10 years in good health and CMV-seronegative. The CDR3 loop is CASSTYRGQPQHF. DNA for the CDR3: TGTGCCAGCAGTACATACAGGGGTCAGCCCCAGCATTTT.